The TCR beta chain under discussion was sequenced for a study of cytomegalovirus exposure and HLA in healthy donors. About the study: Unique TCRs numbering some 77 million, obtained from HLA-typed donors, made up an early data release.

Study conclusions and caveats: Later analysis associated a missense DCLRE1C variant with TCR beta V- and J-gene trimming.

The CDR3 loop spans 13 amino acids. Germline V gene lookup returns CDR1 MNHEY and CDR2 SVGAGI. Trimming took 2 bases from V and 5 from J, leaving 8 bases between them. Comment on this clone: Its specificity is not known.

Both 60 Vbeta primers and 13 Jbeta primers went into the PCR. Profiling relied on immunoSEQ multiplex PCR, and the TCRdb table lists in-frame clones only, not all of them. The sample yields fewer than 150,000 clones, about 66% seen once. The genes are TRBV6-5 and TRBJ2-3, with D possibly TRBD2 on 5 matching bases. Sequencing used PBMCs. This sequence originates from a human donor in good health. The CDR3 region is CASSYPRGDTQYF. The CDR3 coding sequence is TGTGCCAGCAGTTACCCCCGGGGAGATACGCAGTATTTT.